Below are 4 T cell receptor beta chains sequenced from a single sample in a study of T cell repertoires in cytomegalovirus infection. Antigens of these TCRs are unknown. From the reads, TCRdb called clonotypes with MiXCR, one entry per CDR3 protein. The table includes some 270,000 distinct CDR3 sequences, under 25% detected once. The sequencing used cultured PBMCs, collected from culture after CMV antigen stimulation. Receptors originate from a human donor in good health (CMV status not recorded). Some clones in this sample may be carry-over from other donors' samples.

The rearrangement links TRBV7-2 to TRBJ2-7, with D perhaps given as TRBD1 or TRBD2 (5 bases each). The V end was cut by 0 bases, the J end by 5 bases, with 8 bases between. Germline CDR1 SGHTA, CDR2 FQGNSA. The CDR3 runs to 13 residues. The CDR3: CASSLAQGHEQYV. Here the CDR3 DNA reads TGTGCCAGCAGCTTAGCGCAGGGACACGAGCAGTACGTC.

This clonotype was seen a single time. The chain joins TRBV12-3 or TRBV12-4 to TRBJ2-3; D may correspond to TRBD1 or TRBD2 (6 bases each). The CDR3 covers 17 residues. Trimming removed 5 bases from V and 6 bases from J, with 24 bases in between. CDR3 in DNA: TGTGCCAGCAGTGAACCGTGGAACAGGGAGGTTCTGGATACGCAGTATTTT. It specifies CASSEPWNREVLDTQYF.

This clonotype has ten or more counts. J is TRBJ2-3 and V is TRBV7-9; possibly TRBD1 for D (5 bases). V was clipped by 2 bases and J by 5 bases, with 20 bases between them. The CDR3 spans 17 residues. The V gene's germline CDR1 is SEHNR and CDR2 FQNEAQ (reference sequence). CDR3 in amino acids: CASSLRFQGSPGDTQYF. DNA for the CDR3: TGTGCCAGCAGCTTACGGTTTCAGGGATCTCCTGGAGATACGCAGTATTTT. Looking up the rest from reference TRBV7-9 and TRBJ2-3 gives the full variable domain: DTGVSQNPRHKITKRGQNVTFRCDPISEHNRLYWYRQTLGQGPEFLTYFQNEAQLEKSRLLSDRFSAERPKGSFSTLEIQRTEQGDSAMYLCASSLRFQGSPGDTQYFGPGTRLTVL.

This clonotype was detected a few times. The chain carries TRBV2 and TRBJ2-1; D call uncertain. Trimming left V 0 bases short and J 12 bases short, with 12 bases between. Germline values: CDR1 SNHLY, CDR2 FYNNEI. The CDR3 length is 13 residues. In DNA form, the CDR3 reads TGTGCCAGCAGTGAAGCGCGAGGTACGCGGCAGTTCTTC. It yields the protein CASSEARGTRQFF.